Below, 17 T cell receptor beta chains from the same sample are listed, as sequenced in a study of T cell clonality in common variable immunodeficiency. Some clones are missing from TCRdb's copy, which holds only in-frame ones; the method was immunoSEQ multiplex PCR. The table records tens of thousands of clones without singletons, the ten largest covering about 13%. Sequenced sample: peripheral blood mononuclear cells. The source of these receptors is a person between 18 and 75 years old in good health.

As concerns this clone: The read gets to within 3 residues of the CDR3 end, and the germline J gene fills in the rest. The V call is TRBV7-8, the J call TRBJ1-5; D uncertain. CDR1 SGHVS and CDR2 FQNEAQ come from the germline V gene. Trimming shortened V by 0 bases and J by 4 bases, and 16 bases separated the two germline ends. The CDR3 has 17 amino acids. Partial CDR3 DNA: TGTGCCAGCAGCTTAGCCACCGTCTTGGGCCCTAATCAGCCC. Protein: CASSLATVLGPNQP. In full, the CDR3 reads CASSLATVLGPNQPQHF.

This clone has a count of ten or more. The sequenced fragment ends 3 residues before the CDR3 boundary, so the rest is inferred from the germline J gene. V is TRBV14 and J is TRBJ1-2; a possible D gene is TRBD1 (5 bases). In germline, CDR1 is SGHDN, CDR2 FVKESK. V lost 5 bases, J lost 5 bases, and 24 bases lay in between. This CDR3 has 17 amino acids. CDR3 DNA (partial): TGTGCCAGCAGCTCCCGGCGATTTCAGGGTATGGCGTATGGC. Its translation: CASSSRRFQGMAYG. The entire CDR3 reads CASSSRRFQGMAYGYTF.

This clone was recorded at least ten times. The sequence runs out 3 residues before the end of the CDR3; the remainder is reconstructed from the germline J gene. The chain employs TRBV20-1 and TRBJ2-2, with 8 bases identical to TRBD2. In germline, CDR1 is DFQATT, CDR2 SNEGSKA (reference sequence). V was pared by 3 bases and J by 6 bases, with 3 bases of the junction left unmatched. CDR3 length: 13 amino acids. The chain's CDR3 is CSASGGASGELFF. CDR3 DNA, as far as it was read: TGCAGTGCTAGCGGGGGGGCCTCCGGGGAG.

This clone has a count of ten or more. Germline is not matched at one junction end, which may reflect a read error. The read comes to an end 3 residues before the CDR3 does, leaving the germline J gene to fill in the end. J is TRBJ2-7 and V is TRBV4-2; 8 nucleotides match TRBD2. This CDR3 is built from 15 residues. CDR1 and CDR2 (germline): LGHNA, YNFKEQ. The part of the CDR3 DNA that was read is TGCGCCAGCAGCCAAGTAGCGGGGAGCTCCTACGAG. Residues: CASSQVAGSSYE. The full CDR3 reads CASSQVAGSSYEQYF.

This clone was detected many times. The read ends 3 residues shy of where the CDR3 ends; the end is completed using the germline J gene. The V call is TRBV12-3 or TRBV12-4, the J call TRBJ2-2; 10 nucleotides line up with TRBD2. The CDR3 extends over 15 amino acids. With V trimmed by 6 bases and J by 7 bases, 8 bases remained unmatched. CDR3 DNA, as far as it was read: TGTGCCAGCAGACCAGCGGGGGGGCTCGGCGGGGAG. This gives the protein CASRPAGGLGGE. The full-length CDR3 reads as CASRPAGGLGGELFF.

This clone was counted ten times or more. The CDR3 loop is CASSLRWGGLNTGELFF. Partial CDR3 DNA: TGTGCCAGCAGCCTTAGGTGGGGGGGGCTCAACACCGGGGAG. V and J are TRBV3-1 (or the pseudogene TRBV3-2) and TRBJ2-2, with D perhaps TRBD2 (7 bases). The read finishes 3 residues shy of the CDR3 end, and the germline J gene is used to complete it. Germline CDR1 and CDR2: LGHDT and YNNKEL (reference sequence). Trimming stripped 4 bases from V and 2 bases from J, with 17 bases between. The CDR3 is 17 amino acids.

This clone came up many times. The read gets to within 3 residues of the CDR3 end, and the germline J gene fills in the rest. The chain employs TRBV5-4 and TRBJ2-3; weak D call: TRBD1 (6 bases). The V gene lost 5 bases and the J gene lost 6 bases, with 22 bases spanning the gap. Looked up from germline, CDR1 is SGHNT and CDR2 is YYREEE (reference sequence). The CDR3 loop spans 16 amino acids. Incomplete CDR3 DNA: TGTGCCAGCAGGTCAGGGGCTGTCGAAGGGGTGGATACG. Translating it yields CASRSGAVEGVDT. The complete CDR3 sequence is CASRSGAVEGVDTQYF. The variable domain in full, with the rest retrieved from reference TRBV5-4 and TRBJ2-3, is ETGVTQSPTHLIKTRGQQVTLRCSSQSGHNTVSWYQQALGQGPQFIFQYYREEENGRGNFPPRFSGLQFPNYSSELNVNALELDDSALYLCASRSGAVEGVDTQYFGPGTRLTVL.

This clone was observed many times. The DNA ends 3 residues before the CDR3 does, and the rest of the CDR3 is filled in from the germline J gene. The rearrangement links TRBV5-1 to TRBJ1-1; 9 nucleotides agree with TRBD1. The CDR3 extends over 14 amino acids. V shed 3 bases, J shed 4 bases, and the junction held 4 bases outside the gene matches. CDR1 is SGHRS, CDR2 YFSETQ, per germline. CDR3 loop: CASSSQDRGTEAFF. The covered CDR3 bases are TGCGCCAGCAGCTCCCAGGACAGGGGCACTGAA.

This clone was picked up many times. With the read ending 3 residues before the CDR3 end, the germline J gene is used to fill in that end. This rearrangement joins TRBV2 to TRBJ2-7; maybe TRBD1 (5 bases). The CDR3 totals 12 residues. In germline, CDR1 is SNHLY, CDR2 FYNNEI. V dropped 8 bases and J dropped 6 bases, with 14 bases sitting between them. CDR3 DNA, as far as it was read: TGTGCCAGCGCTATATCTAGGGGCGAG. Translating it yields CASAISRGE. The full CDR3 protein is CASAISRGEQYF.

With regard to this clone: A read error may produce the germline difference seen at one junction end. Read coverage stops 3 residues before the CDR3 terminus; the germline J gene supplies the remainder. The J gene is TRBJ2-1, the V gene TRBV7-7; 11 nucleotides match TRBD2. The germline V gene has CDR1 SSHAT and CDR2 FNYEAQ (reference sequence). There are 16 residues in the CDR3. CDR3 loop: CASSLRTSGLYNEQFF. CDR3 DNA (partial): TGTGCTAGCAGCCTTCGGACTAGCGGGTTATACAATGAG.

There are a few counts of this clone. Sequencing ends 3 residues short of the CDR3 end; the germline J gene provides the rest. The gene calls are TRBV2 and TRBJ1-2; 8 bases are a match to TRBD1. This CDR3 is 16 amino acids long. Germline values: CDR1 SNHLY, CDR2 FYNNEI. V shed 3 bases and J 3 bases; nucleotides not matched to a gene: 9. CDR3 region: CASSDPGLDRDYGYTF. The part of the CDR3 DNA that was read is TGTGCCAGCAGTGACCCAGGCCTGGACAGGGACTATGGC.

A few counts support this clone. Read coverage stops 3 residues before the CDR3 terminus; the germline J gene supplies the remainder. This rearrangement joins TRBV19 to TRBJ1-2; D is unclear. Trimming took off 7 bases at V and 3 bases at J, with 12 bases between the two ends. The CDR3 extends over 13 amino acids. Germline values: CDR1 LNHDA, CDR2 SQIVND (reference sequence). Here the CDR3 reads CASNERPHYGYTF. The sequenced part of the CDR3 DNA is TGTGCCAGTAATGAAAGGCCCCACTATGGC.

Many counts were recorded for this clone. The read ends 3 residues early relative to the CDR3; the germline J gene fills the gap. V and J are TRBV5-1 and TRBJ2-1; 10 positions agree with TRBD2. The CDR3 length is 15 residues. With V trimmed by 0 bases and J by 7 bases, 4 bases remained unmatched. CDR1 is SGHRS and CDR2 is YFSETQ in the germline V gene. CDR3 sequence: CASSLELAGRNEQFF. Partial CDR3 DNA: TGCGCCAGCAGCTTGGAACTAGCGGGGAGGAATGAG. The whole variable domain, remainder taken from reference TRBV5-1 and TRBJ2-1, is KAGVTQTPRYLIKTRGQQVTLSCSPISGHRSVSWYQQTPGQGLQFLFEYFSETQRNKGNFPGRFSGRQFSNSRSEMNVSTLELGDSALYLCASSLELAGRNEQFFGPGTRLTVL.

This clone was seen at least ten times. The CDR3 DNA, read in part, is TGTGCCAGTAGTATAGATCGTTGGGCTAGCGGGGAGGATACG. Amino acids: CASSIDRWASGEDT. The entire CDR3 reads CASSIDRWASGEDTQYF. The gene calls are TRBV19 and TRBJ2-3; 9 positions agree with TRBD2. The CDR3 end is not reached by the read, which stops 3 residues before it; the germline J gene fills it in. Germline CDR1 reads LNHDA; CDR2 reads SQIVND (reference sequence). The trim removed 0 bases at V and 6 bases at J, leaving 10 bases unmatched. The CDR3 totals 17 residues.

This clone was seen ten or more times. The CDR3 end lies 3 residues beyond the end of the read and is filled in from the germline J gene. The chain combines TRBV28 with TRBJ1-2; 7 bases are a match to TRBD1. CDR1 and CDR2 from the germline V gene are MDHEN and SYDVKM. The CDR3 consists of 15 residues. Germline trimming cut 6 bases from V and 3 bases from J; bases unmatched to any gene: 10. The chain's CDR3 is CASRNDRARDYGYTF. The CDR3 DNA, read in part, is TGTGCCAGCAGAAATGACAGGGCCCGGGACTATGGC.

This clone has at least ten counts. The CDR3 reads CAWSGAGGSTDTQYF. CDR3 DNA (partial): TGTGCCTGGAGTGGAGCGGGGGGAAGCACAGATACG. The chain has TRBV30 and TRBJ2-3; 9 nucleotides match TRBD2. The read falls 3 residues short of the CDR3 end, and the missing part is taken from the germline J gene. Germline values: CDR1 GTSNPN, CDR2 SVGIG (reference sequence). Trimming cost V 1 base and J 0 bases; bases outside gene matches: 2. This CDR3 comprises 15 residues. Complete variable domain (other parts from reference TRBV30 and TRBJ2-3): SQTIHQWPATLVQPVGSPLSLECTVEGTSNPNLYWYRQAAGRGLQLLFYSVGIGQISSEVPQNLSASRPQDRQFILSSKKLLLSDSGFYLCAWSGAGGSTDTQYFGPGTRLTVL.

This clone occurred many times. The read falls 3 residues short of the CDR3 end, and the missing part is taken from the germline J gene. The chain employs TRBV20-1 and TRBJ1-1; unclear D gene. Germline V CDR1 and CDR2: DFQATT, SNEGSKA (reference sequence). This CDR3 comprises 12 residues. With 6 bases removed from V and 3 bases from J, the gap between germline ends came to 11 bases. The covered CDR3 bases are TGCAGTGCACTGAGAAGGGACACTGAA. It encodes CSALRRDTE. The complete CDR3 reads CSALRRDTEAFF.